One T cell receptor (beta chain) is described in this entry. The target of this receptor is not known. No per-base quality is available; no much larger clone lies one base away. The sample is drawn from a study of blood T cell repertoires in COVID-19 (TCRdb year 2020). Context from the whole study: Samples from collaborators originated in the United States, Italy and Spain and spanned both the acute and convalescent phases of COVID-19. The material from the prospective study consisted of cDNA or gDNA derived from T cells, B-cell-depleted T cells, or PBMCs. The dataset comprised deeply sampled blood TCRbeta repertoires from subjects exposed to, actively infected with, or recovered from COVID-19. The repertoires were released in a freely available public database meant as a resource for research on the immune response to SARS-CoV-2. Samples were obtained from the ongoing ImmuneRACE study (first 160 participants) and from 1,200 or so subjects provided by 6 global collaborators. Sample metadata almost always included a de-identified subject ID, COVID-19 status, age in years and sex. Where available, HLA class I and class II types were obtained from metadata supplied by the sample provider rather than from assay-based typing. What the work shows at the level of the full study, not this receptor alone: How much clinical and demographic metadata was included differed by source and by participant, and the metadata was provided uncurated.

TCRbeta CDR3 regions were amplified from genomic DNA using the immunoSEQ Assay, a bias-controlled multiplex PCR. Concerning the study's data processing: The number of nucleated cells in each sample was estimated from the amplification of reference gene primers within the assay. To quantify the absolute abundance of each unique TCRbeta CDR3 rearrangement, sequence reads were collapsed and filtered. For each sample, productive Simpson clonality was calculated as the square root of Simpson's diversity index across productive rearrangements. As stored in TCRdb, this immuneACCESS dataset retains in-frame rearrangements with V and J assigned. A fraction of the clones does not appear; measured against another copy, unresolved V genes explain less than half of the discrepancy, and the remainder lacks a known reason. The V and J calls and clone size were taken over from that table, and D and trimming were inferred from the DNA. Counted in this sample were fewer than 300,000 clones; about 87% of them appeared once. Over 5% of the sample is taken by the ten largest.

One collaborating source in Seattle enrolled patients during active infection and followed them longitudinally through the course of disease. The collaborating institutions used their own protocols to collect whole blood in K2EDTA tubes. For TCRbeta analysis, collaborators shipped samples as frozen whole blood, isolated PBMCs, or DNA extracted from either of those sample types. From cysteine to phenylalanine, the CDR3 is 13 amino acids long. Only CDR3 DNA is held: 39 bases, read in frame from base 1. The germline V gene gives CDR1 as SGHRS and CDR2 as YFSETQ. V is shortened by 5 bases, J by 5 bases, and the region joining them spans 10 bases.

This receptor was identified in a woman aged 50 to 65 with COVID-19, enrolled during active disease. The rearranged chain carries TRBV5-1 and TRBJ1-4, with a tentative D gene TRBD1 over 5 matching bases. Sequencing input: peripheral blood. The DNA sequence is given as TGCGCCAGCAGAGACAGAACAAATGAAAAACTGTTTTTT. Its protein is CASRDRTNEKLFF. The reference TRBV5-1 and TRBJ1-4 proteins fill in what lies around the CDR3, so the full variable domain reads KAGVTQTPRYLIKTRGQQVTLSCSPISGHRSVSWYQQTPGQGLQFLFEYFSETQRNKGNFPGRFSGRQFSNSRSEMNVSTLELGDSALYLCASRDRTNEKLFFGSGTQLSVL.